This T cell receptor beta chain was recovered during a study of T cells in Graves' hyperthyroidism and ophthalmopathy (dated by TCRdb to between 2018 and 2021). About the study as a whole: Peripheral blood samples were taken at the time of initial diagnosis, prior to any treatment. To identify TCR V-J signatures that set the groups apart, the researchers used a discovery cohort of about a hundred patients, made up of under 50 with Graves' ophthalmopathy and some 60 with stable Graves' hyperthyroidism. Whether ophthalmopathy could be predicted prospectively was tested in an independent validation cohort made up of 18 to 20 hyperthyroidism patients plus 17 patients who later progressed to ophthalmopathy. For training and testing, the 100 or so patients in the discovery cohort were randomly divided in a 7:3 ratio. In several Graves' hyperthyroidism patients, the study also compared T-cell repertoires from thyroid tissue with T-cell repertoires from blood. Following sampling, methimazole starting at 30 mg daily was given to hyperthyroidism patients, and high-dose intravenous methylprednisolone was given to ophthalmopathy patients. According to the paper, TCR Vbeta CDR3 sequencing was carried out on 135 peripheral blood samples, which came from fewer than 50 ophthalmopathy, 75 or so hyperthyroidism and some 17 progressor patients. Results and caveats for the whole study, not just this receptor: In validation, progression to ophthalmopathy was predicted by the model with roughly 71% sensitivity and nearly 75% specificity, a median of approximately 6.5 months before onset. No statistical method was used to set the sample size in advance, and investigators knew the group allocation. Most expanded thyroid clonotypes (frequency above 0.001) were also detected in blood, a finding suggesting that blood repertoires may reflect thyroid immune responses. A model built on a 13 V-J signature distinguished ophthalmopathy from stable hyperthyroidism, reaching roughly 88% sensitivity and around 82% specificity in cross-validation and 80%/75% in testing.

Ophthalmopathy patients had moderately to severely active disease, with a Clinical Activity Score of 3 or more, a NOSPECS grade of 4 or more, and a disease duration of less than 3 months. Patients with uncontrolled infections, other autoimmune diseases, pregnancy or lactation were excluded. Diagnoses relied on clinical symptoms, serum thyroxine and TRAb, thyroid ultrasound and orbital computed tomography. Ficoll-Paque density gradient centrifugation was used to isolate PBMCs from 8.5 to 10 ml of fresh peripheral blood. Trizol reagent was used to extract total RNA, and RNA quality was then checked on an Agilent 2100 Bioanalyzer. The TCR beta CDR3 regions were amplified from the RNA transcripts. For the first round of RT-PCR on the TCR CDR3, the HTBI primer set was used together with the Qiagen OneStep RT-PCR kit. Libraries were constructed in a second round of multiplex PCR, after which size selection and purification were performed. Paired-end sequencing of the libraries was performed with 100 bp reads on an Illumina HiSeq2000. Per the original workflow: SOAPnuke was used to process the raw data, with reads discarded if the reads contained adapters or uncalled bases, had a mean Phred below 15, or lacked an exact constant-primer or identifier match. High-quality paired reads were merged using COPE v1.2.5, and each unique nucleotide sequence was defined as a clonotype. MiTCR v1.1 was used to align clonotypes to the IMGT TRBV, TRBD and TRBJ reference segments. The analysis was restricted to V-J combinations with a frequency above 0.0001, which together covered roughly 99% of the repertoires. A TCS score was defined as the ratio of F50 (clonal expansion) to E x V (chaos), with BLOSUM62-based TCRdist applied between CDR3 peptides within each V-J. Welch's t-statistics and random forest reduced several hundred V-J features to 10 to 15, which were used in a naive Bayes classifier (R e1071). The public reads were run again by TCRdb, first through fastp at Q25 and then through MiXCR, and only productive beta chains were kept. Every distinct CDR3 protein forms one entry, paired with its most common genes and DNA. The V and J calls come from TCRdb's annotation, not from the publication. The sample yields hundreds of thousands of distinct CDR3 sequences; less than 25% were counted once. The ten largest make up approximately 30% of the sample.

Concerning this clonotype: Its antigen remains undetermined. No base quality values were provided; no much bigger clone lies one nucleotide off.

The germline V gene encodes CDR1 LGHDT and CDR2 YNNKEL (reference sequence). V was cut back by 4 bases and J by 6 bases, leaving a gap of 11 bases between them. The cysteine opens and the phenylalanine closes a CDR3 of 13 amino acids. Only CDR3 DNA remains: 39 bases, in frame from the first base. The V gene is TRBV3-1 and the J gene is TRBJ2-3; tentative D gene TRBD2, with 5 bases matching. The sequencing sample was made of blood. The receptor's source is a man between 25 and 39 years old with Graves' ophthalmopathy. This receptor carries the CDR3 CASSLGNGDTQYF. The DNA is TGTGCCAGCAGCCTCGGGAACGGGGATACGCAGTATTTT.